This T cell receptor (beta chain) originates from a study of T-cell memory formation after mild COVID-19. This clonotype was seen a handful of times. Amplification by 5'RACE using constant-segment primers produced TCR alpha and TCR beta cDNA libraries that carried sample barcodes and UMIs. Using its own MiXCR run on the 5' RACE reads, TCRdb lists one record per CDR3 protein. The sample holds about 210,000 distinct CDR3 sequences, around 30% seen once. V was trimmed by 6 bases and J by 7 bases, leaving 16 bases between them. The V gene's germline CDR1 is SEHNR and CDR2 FQNEAQ (reference sequence). The CDR3 consists of 14 residues.

The chain couples TRBV7-9 to TRBJ2-1, with a possible D match to TRBD2 (5 bases). This TCR was recovered from an adult woman who had mild COVID-19 (a few samples of this study predate the infection). Cell type and time point are not known. Sequences were obtained from PBMCs or a T cell subset sorted from them (not recorded which). The CDR3 loop reads CASRVKEAHNEQFF. CDR3 sequence (DNA): TGTGCCAGCAGGGTTAAGGAGGCCCATAATGAGCAGTTCTTC.